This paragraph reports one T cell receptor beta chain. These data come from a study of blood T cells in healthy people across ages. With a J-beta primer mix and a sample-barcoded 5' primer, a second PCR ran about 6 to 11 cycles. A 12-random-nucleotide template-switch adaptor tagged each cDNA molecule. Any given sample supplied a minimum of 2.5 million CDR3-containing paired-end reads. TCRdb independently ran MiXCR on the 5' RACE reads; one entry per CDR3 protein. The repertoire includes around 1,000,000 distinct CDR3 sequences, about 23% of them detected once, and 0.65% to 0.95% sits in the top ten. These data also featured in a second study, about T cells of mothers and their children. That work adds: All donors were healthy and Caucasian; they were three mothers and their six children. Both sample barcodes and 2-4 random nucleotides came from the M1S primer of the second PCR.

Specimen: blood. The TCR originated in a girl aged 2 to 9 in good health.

The CDR3 bases are TGCGCCAGCAGCGCAGCAGAAGCCGGGACAGGGTCGAGTGGAGAGACCCAGTACTTC. As protein: CASSAAEAGTGSSGETQYF. V gene TRBV5-1 combines with J gene TRBJ2-5, with TRBD1 matching 9 bases. The V gene end was trimmed by 4 bases and the J gene end by 4 bases; junction bases not matched to a gene: 20. The CDR3 consists of 19 residues. Looked up from germline, CDR1 is SGHRS and CDR2 is YFSETQ.